The entry below gives a single T cell receptor (beta chain) sequence along with its context. These data originate in a study of blood T cell repertoires in COVID-19. Using immunoSEQ multiplex PCR, the repertoire was profiled, and TCRdb retains in-frame clones only, with some absent. The table has around 330,000 clones, less than 85% seen once. Deletions cut 1 base from V and 2 bases from J, with 13 bases between. Germline CDR1 is SGHRS and CDR2 is YFSETQ. The CDR3 runs 16 residues. The source of this sequence is a woman aged 30 to 39 who had been exposed to COVID-19. The V call is TRBV5-1, the J call TRBJ1-5; possible D gene TRBD1, 5 bases. The sequenced sample was PBMCs or T cells enriched from blood (not recorded which). The CDR3 nucleotides are TGCGCCAGCAGCTTGCAGGGTCCTGCTGGCAATCAGCCCCAGCATTTT. Its protein is CASSLQGPAGNQPQHF.